The entry below gives a single T cell receptor (beta chain) sequence along with its context. Only in-frame clones appear in the TCRdb table, and some are missing; sequencing was by immunoSEQ multiplex PCR. The sample has about 1.4 million clones, roughly 97% seen once. This entry comes from a study of shared clonotypes between healthy human individuals. This TCR came from a man younger than 40 in good health. Sequenced input: naive CD4+ T cells sorted from blood. Subset indicated: CD45RA+ positively selected.

CDR3 nucleotide sequence: TGTGCCAGTAGTATCTCGGACAGGAACGGGATGCCCCTCAATCAGCCCCAGCATTTT. Protein product: CASSISDRNGMPLNQPQHF. This rearrangement joins TRBV19 to TRBJ1-5, with TRBD1 identical over 7 bases. Unmatched junction bases numbered 17, after V lost 3 bases and J lost 3 bases. This CDR3 comprises 19 residues. Germline CDR1 reads LNHDA; CDR2 reads SQIVND (reference sequence).